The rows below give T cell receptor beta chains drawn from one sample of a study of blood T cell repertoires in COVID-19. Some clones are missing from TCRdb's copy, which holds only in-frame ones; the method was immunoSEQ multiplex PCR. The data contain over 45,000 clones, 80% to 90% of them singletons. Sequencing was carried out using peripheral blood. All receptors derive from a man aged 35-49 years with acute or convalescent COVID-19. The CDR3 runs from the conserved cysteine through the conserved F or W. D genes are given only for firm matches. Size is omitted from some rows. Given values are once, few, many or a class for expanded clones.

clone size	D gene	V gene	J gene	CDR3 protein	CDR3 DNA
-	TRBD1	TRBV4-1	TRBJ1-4	CASSQVAGGETLRKLFF	TGCGCCAGCAGCCAAGTAGCAGGGGGCGAAACTTTAAGAAAACTGTTTTTT
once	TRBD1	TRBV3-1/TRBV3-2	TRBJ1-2	CASSVPGTGPYGYTF	TGTGCCAGCAGCGTCCCCGGGACAGGTCCCTATGGCTACACCTTC
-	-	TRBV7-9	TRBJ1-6	CASDSNSPLHF	TGTGCCAGCGACAGCAATTCACCCCTCCACTTT
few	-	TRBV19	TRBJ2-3	CASSPRQTRTSTDTQYF	TGTGCCAGTAGTCCCCGACAGACCCGAACCAGCACAGATACGCAGTATTTT
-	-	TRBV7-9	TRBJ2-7	CASSLRIRAGEQYF	TGTGCCAGCAGCTTGCGTATACGGGCGGGAGAGCAGTACTTC
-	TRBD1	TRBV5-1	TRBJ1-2	CASSLGTGVNYGYTF	TGCGCCAGCAGCTTGGGGACAGGGGTTAACTATGGCTACACCTTC
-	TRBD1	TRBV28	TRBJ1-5	CASSLIQQGNQPQHF	TGTGCCAGCAGTTTAATCCAACAGGGGAATCAGCCCCAGCATTTT
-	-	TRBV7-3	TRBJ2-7	CASSLNRGYEQYF	TGTGCCAGCAGCTTAAACCGCGGTTACGAGCAGTACTTC
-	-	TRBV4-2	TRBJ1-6	CASSQDQGTGYSPLHF	TGTGCCAGCAGCCAAGATCAGGGGACGGGTTATTCACCCCTCCACTTT
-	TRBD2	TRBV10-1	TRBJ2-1	CASGTSGLSGEQFF	TGCGCCAGCGGCACTAGCGGGCTCAGCGGTGAGCAGTTCTTC
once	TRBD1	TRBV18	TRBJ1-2	CASSPRGPGDGYTF	TGTGCCAGCTCGCCAAGGGGGCCAGGGGATGGCTACACCTTC
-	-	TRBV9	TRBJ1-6	CASSVGGIPSPLHF	TGTGCCAGCAGCGTAGGGGGCATTCCATCACCCCTCCACTTT
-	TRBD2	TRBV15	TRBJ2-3	CATNPPSGGAFGTQYF	TGTGCCACCAACCCTCCTAGCGGGGGGGCATTTGGTACGCAGTATTTT
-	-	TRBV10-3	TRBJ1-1	CAISERGDTEAFF	TGTGCCATCAGTGAAAGGGGCGACACTGAAGCTTTCTTT
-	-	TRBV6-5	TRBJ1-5	CASRLEALGLPQHF	TGTGCCAGCAGGCTCGAAGCGTTGGGGCTGCCCCAGCATTTT
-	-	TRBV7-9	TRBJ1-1	CASSLEGWGSEAFF	TGTGCCAGCAGCTTGGAGGGGTGGGGCTCTGAAGCTTTCTTT
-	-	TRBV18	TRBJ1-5	CASSPAGLGNQPQHF	TGTGCCAGCTCACCGGCGGGGCTGGGGAATCAGCCCCAGCATTTT
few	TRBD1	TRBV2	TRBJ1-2	CASSWDRGRGGYTF	TGTGCCAGCAGTTGGGACAGGGGGCGAGGTGGCTACACCTTC
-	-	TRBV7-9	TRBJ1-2	CASSSATGYGYTF	TGTGCCAGCAGCTCGGCGACAGGCTATGGCTACACCTTC
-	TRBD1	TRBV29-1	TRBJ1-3	CSADDRVDGNTIYF	TGCAGCGCAGACGACAGGGTGGATGGAAACACCATATATTTT
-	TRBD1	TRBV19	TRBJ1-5	CASSREDRGQLGQPQHF	TGTGCCAGTAGTAGGGAAGACAGGGGGCAGTTAGGTCAGCCCCAGCATTTT
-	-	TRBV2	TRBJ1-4	CASSEFGGGVYEKLFF	TGTGCCAGCAGTGAATTCGGGGGGGGTGTGTATGAAAAACTGTTTTTT
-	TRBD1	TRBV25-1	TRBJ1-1	CASRRPGSTGGEAFF	TGTGCCAGCAGAAGGCCGGGATCGACAGGGGGTGAAGCTTTCTTT
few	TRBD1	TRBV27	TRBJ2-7	CASSGQGTMRSSYEQYF	TGTGCCAGCAGCGGACAGGGCACGATGCGATCCTCCTACGAGCAGTACTTC
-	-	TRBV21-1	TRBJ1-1	CASSKATGTGQPEAFF	TGTGCCAGCAGCAAAGCCACGGGGACAGGCCAACCTGAAGCTTTCTTT